Following are 31 T cell receptor beta chains from one sample sequenced in a study of T cells in Graves' hyperthyroidism and ophthalmopathy. Amplified TCR beta CDR3 regions came from RNA transcripts. The HTBI primer set drove a first-round RT-PCR of the TCR CDR3. TCRdb reanalysed the multiplex PCR reads using MiXCR and keeps one entry per CDR3 protein. The data contain roughly 420,000 distinct CDR3 sequences, 15% to 19% of them seen just once; the ten biggest clones take up 13% to 15%. Sequenced input: blood. Source of these receptors: a woman aged 18-29 years with Graves' hyperthyroidism.

This clonotype appeared many times. V is TRBV20-1 and J is TRBJ1-1; TRBD1 might be the D (5 bases). The V end lost 0 bases, the J end lost 3 bases, and 17 bases lay between the germline ends. This CDR3 spans 16 amino acids. Looked up from germline, CDR1 is DFQATT and CDR2 is SNEGSKA (reference sequence). In nucleotides, the CDR3 is TGCAGTGCTAGAGATCAGGGCAGGGCGGGGCACACTGAAGCTTTCTTT. It encodes CSARDQGRAGHTEAFF.

The table lists this clonotype with many counts. This chain connects TRBV6-1 to TRBJ2-1; D is undetermined. V lost 6 bases and J lost 0, with 12 bases in between. The CDR3 has 15 amino acids. CDR1 MNHNS and CDR2 SASEGT come from the germline V gene. CDR3 in DNA: TGTGCCAGCAGGGCCTACCCCGACTCCTACAATGAGCAGTTCTTC. This translates into CASRAYPDSYNEQFF.

At least ten counts were recorded for this clonotype. The chain is built from TRBV20-1 and TRBJ1-6; TRBD1 might be the D (5 bases). Germline CDR1 and CDR2: DFQATT and SNEGSKA (reference sequence). The CDR3 is made up of 16 amino acids. With 3 bases removed from V and 7 bases from J, the gap between germline ends came to 19 bases. CDR3 DNA sequence: TGCAGTGCTAGCAGGGCAGGTCTGAAGGGGAATTCACCCCTCCACTTT. Translated, it gives CSASRAGLKGNSPLHF.

This clonotype has a handful of counts. This chain links TRBV29-1 with TRBJ1-2; D is uncertain. The germline gives CDR1 SQVTM, CDR2 ANQGSEA. Between the trimmed V and J ends, which lost 5 bases and 2 bases, there was a span of 21 bases. The CDR3 sequence is 16 residues long. The CDR3 coding sequence is TGCAGCGTTCATAACCTTGACCCGCAAAACAACTATGGCTACACCTTC. It codes for CSVHNLDPQNNYGYTF.

Ten or more counts support this clonotype. The rearrangement uses TRBV5-1 and TRBJ2-1, with D uncertain. Germline CDR1 SGHRS, CDR2 YFSETQ. CDR3 size: 15 residues. Between the trimmed V and J ends, which lost 2 bases and 4 bases, there was a span of 13 bases. CDR3 sequence (DNA): TGCGCCAGCAGCTTTGGAACAGCCAAATACAATGAGCAGTTCTTC. Translated, it gives CASSFGTAKYNEQFF.

This clonotype has only one observation. This chain links TRBV6-2 or TRBV6-3 with TRBJ2-3, with a tentative D call TRBD1 (6 bases). Germline CDR1 MNHEY, CDR2 SVGEGT. The CDR3 is 15 residues long. With 6 bases removed from V and 9 bases from J, the gap between germline ends came to 22 bases. In DNA, the CDR3 is TGTGCCAGCAGAAAAACAGGGAAAACCAGGACGACGCAGTATTTT. Protein product: CASRKTGKTRTTQYF.

This clonotype was seen repeatedly, ten times or more. V and J are TRBV3-1 and TRBJ1-1; the D is unclear. The germline CDR1 and CDR2 sequences are LGHDT and YNNKEL (reference sequence). Trimming shortened V by 4 bases and J by 3 bases, and 9 bases separated the two germline ends. The CDR3 has 13 residues. CDR3 in amino acids: CASSPLADTEAFF. CDR3 sequence (DNA): TGTGCCAGCAGCCCACTGGCGGACACTGAAGCTTTCTTT.

This clonotype was counted many times. The chain employs TRBV24-1 and TRBJ2-1; TRBD1 matches 9 bases. This CDR3 region has 15 residues. The J segment lost 7 bases and the V segment lost 4 bases, leaving 7 bases of the junction unmatched. Germline assignment: CDR1 KGHDR and CDR2 SFDVKD. The CDR3 DNA follows: TGTGCCACCAGTGACCAGACAGGGGGTTGGAATGAGCAGTTCTTC. Amino acids: CATSDQTGGWNEQFF.

The table lists this clonotype with a few counts. The chain employs TRBV20-1 and TRBJ2-3; D not resolved. Trimming stripped 0 bases from V and 2 bases from J, with 9 bases between. The germline V gene has CDR1 DFQATT and CDR2 SNEGSKA (reference sequence). The CDR3 totals 14 residues. This CDR3 is CSARDPHFTDTQYF. CDR3 nucleotide sequence: TGCAGTGCTAGAGATCCTCACTTCACAGATACGCAGTATTTT.

This sequence joins TRBV10-3 and TRBJ2-7, with 7 bases that match TRBD1. CDR3 length equals 16 residues. Germline V gives CDR1 ENHRY, CDR2 SYGVKD. The V segment lost 3 bases and the J segment 2 bases; nucleotides outside the gene matches: 10. CDR3 DNA: TGTGCCATCAGTGATTTCCCTACGACAGGGACCTACGAGCAGTACTTC. Translated, it gives CAISDFPTTGTYEQYF.

This clonotype was counted ten times or more. V usage is TRBV11-3 and J usage is TRBJ2-1; 8 bases fit TRBD2. Trimming cost V 5 bases and J 3 bases; bases outside gene matches: 9. The germline CDR1 and CDR2 sequences are SGHNT and YENEEA. This CDR3 region has 16 residues. Written as DNA, the CDR3 is TGTGCCAGCAGCGCCCGACTAGCGCTAAGCTACAATGAGCAGTTCTTC. Translation gives CASSARLALSYNEQFF.

This clonotype was picked up many times. The V gene is TRBV7-8, the J gene TRBJ2-7; D possibly corresponds to TRBD1 (6 bases). The V gene lost 2 bases and the J gene lost 5 bases, with 16 bases spanning the gap. Germline CDR1 reads SGHVS; CDR2 reads FQNEAQ. The length of the CDR3 is 15 residues. The CDR3 loop is CASSLLEAGGDEQYF. CDR3 nucleotide sequence: TGTGCCAGCAGCTTACTGGAGGCTGGGGGCGACGAGCAGTACTTC.

The chain joins TRBV9 to TRBJ2-3; D is tentatively TRBD1 or TRBD2 (7 bases each). Germline V gene data show CDR1 as SGDLS and CDR2 as YYNGEE. The CDR3 length is 17 residues. Trimming took 2 bases from V and 2 from J, leaving 18 bases between them. This CDR3 reads CASSVPVGGTDTDTQYF. Here the CDR3 DNA reads TGTGCCAGCAGCGTCCCGGTGGGAGGGACAGACACAGATACGCAGTATTTT.

This clonotype was seen at least ten times. Here the CDR3 reads CASSLVGRADTQYF. The DNA of the CDR3 is TGTGCCAGCAGCTTAGTCGGTAGAGCAGATACGCAGTATTTT. V is TRBV7-2 and J is TRBJ2-3; D not resolved. The CDR3 is 14 amino acids. CDR1 is SGHTA, CDR2 FQGNSA, per germline. Trimming removed 1 base from V and 4 bases from J, with 9 bases in between.

At least ten counts were recorded for this clonotype. The CDR3 nucleotides are TGTGCCAGTAAAAGTTCTAGCGGGAGGCTACAAGAGACCCAGTACTTC. This translates into CASKSSSGRLQETQYF. J is TRBJ2-5 and V is TRBV19; 11 nucleotides align to TRBD2. The germline V gene encodes CDR1 LNHDA and CDR2 SQIVND (reference sequence). V gave up 7 bases and J gave up 2 bases; unmatched junction bases: 9. The CDR3 is 16 amino acids.

This clonotype has at least ten counts. The gene calls are TRBV20-1 and TRBJ2-5; 11 positions match TRBD2. Germline V gene sequence: CDR1 DFQATT, CDR2 SNEGSKA (reference sequence). This CDR3 contains 14 residues. The J segment lost 5 bases and the V segment lost 3 bases, leaving 5 bases of the junction unmatched. Here the CDR3 reads CSARTSGKGETQYF. For the CDR3, the DNA is TGCAGTGCTAGGACTAGCGGGAAGGGGGAGACCCAGTACTTC.

This clonotype was observed many times. The genes are TRBV2 and TRBJ1-5; a weak D match, TRBD1 (5 bases). The CDR3 loop spans 14 amino acids. Trimming shortened V by 5 bases and J by 3 bases, and 11 bases separated the two germline ends. CDR1 and CDR2 (germline): SNHLY, FYNNEI. The CDR3 region is CASSFAGDNQPQHF. As DNA, the CDR3 is TGTGCCAGCAGTTTCGCGGGGGACAATCAGCCCCAGCATTTT.

The chain uses TRBV18 and TRBJ1-3, with D unclear. Trimming took off 2 bases at V and 4 bases at J, with 18 bases between the two ends. CDR3 size: 17 residues. Germline CDR1 is KGHSH and CDR2 is LQKENI. The CDR3 loop reads CASSPYAGSREGNTIYF. The CDR3 DNA reads as TGTGCCAGCTCACCATATGCCGGGTCCCGCGAGGGAAACACCATATATTTT. The entire variable domain, with the rest obtained from reference TRBV18 and TRBJ1-3, is as follows: NAGVMQNPRHLVRRRGQEARLRCSPMKGHSHVYWYRQLPEEGLKFMVYLQKENIIDESGMPKERFSAEFPKEGPSILRIQQVVRGDSAAYFCASSPYAGSREGNTIYFGEGSWLTVV.

The chain has TRBV5-1 and TRBJ2-1, with D unclear. Trimming took off 3 bases at V and 8 bases at J, with 9 bases between the two ends. CDR1 is SGHRS and CDR2 is YFSETQ in the germline V gene. The CDR3 spans 12 residues. As DNA, the CDR3 is TGCGCCAGCAGCTCCCGATCGGATGAGCAGTTCTTC. Amino acids: CASSSRSDEQFF.

In DNA form, the CDR3 reads TGTGCCAGCAGTTATACCGGGTCCTTATCGCAAGCTTTCTTT. Its translation: CASSYTGSLSQAFF. The chain uses TRBV6-5 and TRBJ1-1; no clear D. The CDR3 is made up of 14 amino acids. V dropped 3 bases and J dropped 9 bases, with 17 bases sitting between them. CDR1 is MNHEY, CDR2 SVGAGI, per germline.

This clonotype was seen at least ten times. The chain joins TRBV20-1 to TRBJ2-3; D is perhaps TRBD1 or TRBD2 (6 bases each). This CDR3 comprises 13 residues. Germline V CDR1 and CDR2: DFQATT, SNEGSKA (reference sequence). Deletions cut 5 bases from V and 0 bases from J, with 9 bases between. The CDR3 protein is CSARGPSTDTQYF. CDR3 DNA: TGCAGTGCTCGGGGGCCTAGCACAGATACGCAGTATTTT.

This clonotype was counted ten times or more. Sequence at one end of the junction differs from germline and may be a read error. The chain combines TRBV24-1 with TRBJ2-3, with 7 bases aligning to TRBD1. The germline CDR1 and CDR2 sequences are KGHDR and SFDVKD. The CDR3 is 16 amino acids. The CDR3 loop reads CATSDRYRGRTDTQYF. For the CDR3, the DNA is TGTGCCACCAGTGACCGGTACAGGGGACGCACCGATACGCAGTATTTT.

This clonotype was observed at least ten times. This chain uses TRBV28 with TRBJ1-1; 11 positions agree with TRBD1. Germline V lookup: CDR1 MDHEN, CDR2 SYDVKM. J gave up 7 bases and V 6 bases, and 10 bases lay outside the gene matches. The CDR3 is 15 residues long. The chain's CDR3 is CASRGDRGTIGEAFF. DNA for the CDR3: TGTGCCAGCAGGGGGGACAGGGGGACTATTGGTGAAGCTTTCTTT.

The sample holds many counts of this clonotype. The chain has TRBV7-8 and TRBJ1-1; 7 nucleotides align to TRBD1. The CDR3 contains 17 residues. Germline V gene sequence: CDR1 SGHVS, CDR2 FQNEAQ. Germline trimming cut 2 bases from V and 2 bases from J; bases unmatched to any gene: 11. The CDR3 loop is CASSLSSGQATNTEAFF. In nucleotides, the CDR3 is TGTGCCAGCAGCTTATCATCCGGACAGGCGACAAACACTGAAGCTTTCTTT.

At least ten counts were recorded for this clonotype. The chain couples TRBV20-1 to TRBJ2-4; 13 bases match TRBD2. Germline loops: CDR1 DFQATT, CDR2 SNEGSKA (reference sequence). V shed 3 bases and J 3 bases; nucleotides not matched to a gene: 11. The CDR3 is 18 amino acids. CDR3 nucleotides: TGCAGTGCTAGTGGGGGACTAGCGGGATACGACGTCAAAAACATTCAGTACTTC. Translated, it gives CSASGGLAGYDVKNIQYF.

At least ten counts were recorded for this clonotype. This chain uses TRBV6-6 with TRBJ1-1; 9 bases line up with TRBD1. Germline V lookup: CDR1 MNHNY, CDR2 SVGAGI (reference sequence). CDR3 length equals 17 residues. Unmatched junction bases numbered 11, after V lost 2 bases and J lost 4 bases. The CDR3 region has the DNA TGTGCCAGCAGTTACAATTACAGGGGGCGAAAAGGCACTGAAGCTTTCTTT. This gives the protein CASSYNYRGRKGTEAFF.

This clonotype has a count of ten or more. This chain connects TRBV7-9 to TRBJ1-5; D might be TRBD1 (6 bases). The CDR3 sequence is 16 residues long. Germline CDR1 and CDR2: SEHNR and FQNEAQ (reference sequence). Trimming took 5 bases from V and 2 from J, leaving 16 bases between them. CDR3 amino acids: CASSRTGGAGNQPQHF. CDR3 nucleotides: TGTGCCAGCAGCCGTACGGGGGGCGCGGGCAATCAGCCCCAGCATTTT.

In this sample, this clonotype turned up many times. The CDR3 loop reads CSVDRSSGYGYTF. The CDR3 DNA reads as TGCAGCGTTGATAGGTCTTCGGGGTATGGCTACACCTTC. The gene calls are TRBV29-1 and TRBJ1-2; D unresolved. The germline V and J ends were trimmed by 3 bases and 5 bases, with 13 bases remaining between them. The germline V gene encodes CDR1 SQVTM and CDR2 ANQGSEA. The CDR3 is 13 residues long.

This chain connects TRBV20-1 to TRBJ1-2, with a possible D match to TRBD1 (6 bases). The CDR3 is 13 residues long. Per the germline V gene, CDR1 is DFQATT and CDR2 is SNEGSKA (reference sequence). The V end lost 5 bases, the J end lost 4 bases, and 14 bases lay between the germline ends. For the CDR3, the DNA is TGCAGTGCTCCCCACAGGGTGAGCTATGGCTACACCTTC. It specifies CSAPHRVSYGYTF.

This clonotype was seen many times. This chain connects TRBV6-1 to TRBJ2-5; TRBD2 matches at 15 bases. The length of the CDR3 is 16 residues. In germline, CDR1 is MNHNS, CDR2 SASEGT. Trimming cost V 6 bases and J 4 bases; bases outside gene matches: 6. CDR3 nucleotides: TGTGCCAGCAGGCTGGGACTAGCGGGAGGTGGAGAGACCCAGTACTTC. Residues: CASRLGLAGGGETQYF.

This clonotype was observed at least ten times. The rearrangement links TRBV28 to TRBJ2-7; D is unclear. Trimming shortened V by 4 bases and J by 4 bases, and 11 bases separated the two germline ends. In germline, CDR1 is MDHEN, CDR2 SYDVKM. This CDR3 comprises 13 residues. CDR3 DNA: TGTGCCAGCAGTTCTCCTCTAGAATACGAGCAGTACGTC. It is translated as CASSSPLEYEQYV.